These T cell receptor beta chains were read from a single sample in a study of tumor and adjacent non-tumor tissue in lung cancer. MiXCR, run by TCRdb on the multiplex PCR reads, gives a single entry per CDR3 protein. This sample has about 110,000 distinct CDR3 sequences, with about 87% found just once. What was sequenced was lung tumor tissue. These receptors all stem from a man between 65 and 85 years old with non-small cell lung cancer. CDR3s include the opening cysteine and the closing phenylalanine or tryptophan. D genes are given only for firm matches. Only part of the rows carry a size: once, few, many, or a class if the clone is expanded.

TRBJ1-2	.	.	TRBV29-1	TGCAGCGTTCTCCAGATGGGAGTCTATGGCTACACATTC	CSVLQMGVYGYTF
TRBJ2-3	.	.	TRBV14	TGTGCCAGCACCCGGGACCCCGATGCCACAGATACACAATATTTT	CASTRDPDATDTQYF
TRBJ1-5	.	.	TRBV12-3/TRBV12-4	TGTACCAGCAGAGGGCAGGGTGATGGTCAGCCCCAGCATTTT	CTSRGQGDGQPQHF
TRBJ2-1	.	.	TRBV5-4	TGTGTTAGCAATGAGAGAGCGGGTGAGCAGTTCTTC	CVSNERAGEQFF
TRBJ2-5	.	.	TRBV29-1	TGCAGCGTTGGGGACGGGTACCAAGAGACCCAGTATTTC	CSVGDGYQETQYF
TRBJ2-4	.	TRBD1	TRBV6-6	TGTGCCAGCAACGGGACAGGATCCAATAACATTCAGTACTTC	CASNGTGSNNIQYF
TRBJ2-1	.	TRBD2	TRBV6-2/TRBV6-3	TGTGCGAGCAGCCCTGGGGGGGGTCTCTACAATGGTCAGTTCTTC	CASSPGGGLYNGQFF
TRBJ2-7	.	TRBD1	TRBV11-2	TGTGCCAGCAGTTTAAATCAGGGGGCCCCCTACGGGCAGTACTTC	CASSLNQGAPYGQYF
TRBJ2-4	.	.	TRBV20-1	TGCAGTGCTACTAGGGGGGGGGCGGGAAACATTCAATACTTC	CSATRGGAGNIQYF
TRBJ2-1	.	TRBD1	TRBV24-1	TGTGCCATCAGTGGCAGGGGGCGGGTCAATGAGCATTTCTTC	CAISGRGRVNEHFF
TRBJ1-1	.	TRBD1	TRBV6-2/TRBV6-3	TGTGCCAGCCTGGGGACAGCTAGGACTGAAGCTTTCTTT	CASLGTARTEAFF
TRBJ2-3	medium-sized	.	TRBV11-2	TGTGCCAGCAGCACCCGCATGGGGGGTTCCACAGATACGCAGTATTTT	CASSTRMGGSTDTQYF
TRBJ2-3	.	.	TRBV5-4	TGTGCCAGCAGCATCGATAGCCGGGGTACACAGTATTTT	CASSIDSRGTQYF
TRBJ1-4	once	TRBD1	TRBV29-1	TGCAGCGTTGGACAGGGGAGCGATAAAAAACTGTTTTTT	CSVGQGSDKKLFF
TRBJ2-7	.	.	TRBV11-3	TGTGCTAGTAACTTGGACGGGACGCTAGGAGAGCAGTACTTC	CASNLDGTLGEQYF
TRBJ1-2	once	TRBD1	TRBV6-1	TGTGTCAGTAGTGAATTGGACAGGGAGAAAACCTTC	CVSSELDREKTF
TRBJ2-1	.	TRBD2	TRBV24-1	TGTGCCACCGGGGGGGTCTACAATGAGCTGCTCTTC	CATGGVYNELLF
TRBJ2-1	once	.	TRBV10-2	TGCGCCAGCAGGTCCATGGGACCCTCTTCTCATGAGCAGTTCTTT	CASRSMGPSSHEQFF
TRBJ1-2	.	TRBD1	TRBV5-4	TGTGCCAGCAGCTCGGGGGAGAGGGGACAGGGACCCTATGGCTACACCTTC	CASSSGERGQGPYGYTF
TRBJ2-6	.	.	TRBV28	TGTGCCAGCAGTTACGGCGGCTGTTCATGGGTACGCTGGGGGGCCAACGTCCTGACTTTC	CASSYGGCSWVRWGANVLTF
TRBJ2-5	.	TRBD1	TRBV6-2/TRBV6-3	TGTGCCAGTAGTTACCACGGACAGGGCCCCCAAGAGATCCAGTACTTC	CASSYHGQGPQEIQYF
TRBJ2-1	.	TRBD2	TRBV11-2	TGTGTCAGCAGCCTACGAGGAAGGACTAGCCAGATCTTC	CVSSLRGRTSQIF
TRBJ2-7	once	.	TRBV11-2	TGTGCCAGTAGCTCTGTAGCCACTGGGCTAGCCTACTACGAGCAGTACTTC	CASSSVATGLAYYEQYF
TRBJ1-6	.	.	TRBV4-1	TGCGCCAGCAGCCATACAGGACCCCTTCAGCCACCCCTCCACTTT	CASSHTGPLQPPLHF
TRBJ2-7	.	.	TRBV11-2	TGTGTCAGCAGCCTACGGACCTCCAGAGGAGAGCAGTACTTC	CVSSLRTSRGEQYF
TRBJ1-2	.	.	TRBV12-3/TRBV12-4	TGTGCCATCACCTTGGGAGATGACTACACCTTC	CAITLGDDYTF
TRBJ2-5	.	TRBD1	TRBV12-3/TRBV12-4	TGTGCCAGCAGCCGGCCGGGACAGGGTACGGAGACCCAGTGTTTC	CASSRPGQGTETQCF
TRBJ2-1	.	.	TRBV11-2	TGTGCCAGCAGCTTACATGTGCGGGATTGGGTCTCCTACAATGAGCAATTTTTC	CASSLHVRDWVSYNEQFF
TRBJ2-7	.	TRBD2	TRBV6-1	TGTGCCAGCAACGGAGGGACTAGCGGGCTGTTTAGGTACGAGGAGTACTTC	CASNGGTSGLFRYEEYF
TRBJ1-2	.	TRBD1	TRBV6-5	TGTGCCAGCACCCAGGGGGCGCGGGAGCGCTACACGTTC	CASTQGARERYTF
TRBJ1-1	.	.	TRBV11-2	TGTGTCAGGAGCTTCGCCAATTCAAGGAACACTGATGCTTTCTTT	CVRSFANSRNTDAFF
TRBJ2-1	.	.	TRBV6-1	TGTGCCAACACCTTAAGGGGGGGCACCGGGTCCAATGAGCAGTCCTTC	CANTLRGGTGSNEQSF
TRBJ2-3	few	.	TRBV11-2	TGTGCCAGCAGCCTAAACCCAGGGTCCAATACGCAGTACTTT	CASSLNPGSNTQYF